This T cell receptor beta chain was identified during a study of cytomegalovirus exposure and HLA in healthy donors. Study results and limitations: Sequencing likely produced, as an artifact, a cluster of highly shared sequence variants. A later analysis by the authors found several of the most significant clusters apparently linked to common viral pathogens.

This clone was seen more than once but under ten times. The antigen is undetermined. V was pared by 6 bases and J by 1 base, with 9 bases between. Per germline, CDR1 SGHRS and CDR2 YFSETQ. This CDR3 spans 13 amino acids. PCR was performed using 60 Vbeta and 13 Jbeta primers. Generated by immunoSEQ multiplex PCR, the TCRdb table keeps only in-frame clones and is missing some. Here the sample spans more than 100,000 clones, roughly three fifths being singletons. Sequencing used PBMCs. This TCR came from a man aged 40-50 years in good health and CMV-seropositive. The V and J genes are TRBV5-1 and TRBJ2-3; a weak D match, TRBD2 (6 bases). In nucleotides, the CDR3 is TGCGCCAGCAACCCTAGCGGCACAGATACGCAGTATTTT. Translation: CASNPSGTDTQYF.